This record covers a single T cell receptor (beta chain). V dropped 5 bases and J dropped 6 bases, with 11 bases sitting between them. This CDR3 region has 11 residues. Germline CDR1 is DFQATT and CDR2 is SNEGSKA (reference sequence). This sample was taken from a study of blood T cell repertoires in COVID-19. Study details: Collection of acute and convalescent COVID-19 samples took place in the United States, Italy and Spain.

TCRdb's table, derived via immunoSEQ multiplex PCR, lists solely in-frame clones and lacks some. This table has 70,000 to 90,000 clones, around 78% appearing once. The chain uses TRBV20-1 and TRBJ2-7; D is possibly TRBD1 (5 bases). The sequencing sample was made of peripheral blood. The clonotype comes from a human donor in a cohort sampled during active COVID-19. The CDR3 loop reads CSAAGRGEQYF. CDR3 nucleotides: TGCAGTGCTGCAGGTAGGGGCGAGCAGTACTTC.